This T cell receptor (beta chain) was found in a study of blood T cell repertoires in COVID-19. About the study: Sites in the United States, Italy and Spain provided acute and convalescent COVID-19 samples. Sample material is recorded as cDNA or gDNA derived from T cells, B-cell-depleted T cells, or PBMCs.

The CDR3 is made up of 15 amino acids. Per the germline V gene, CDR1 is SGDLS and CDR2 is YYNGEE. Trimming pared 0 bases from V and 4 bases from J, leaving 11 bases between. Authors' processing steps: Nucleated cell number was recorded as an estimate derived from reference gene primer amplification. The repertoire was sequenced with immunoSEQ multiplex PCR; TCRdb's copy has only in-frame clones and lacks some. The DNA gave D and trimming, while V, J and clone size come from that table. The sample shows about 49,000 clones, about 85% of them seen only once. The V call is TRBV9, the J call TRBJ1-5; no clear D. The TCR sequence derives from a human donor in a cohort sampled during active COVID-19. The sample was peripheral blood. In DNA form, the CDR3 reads TGTGCCAGCAGCGTAGGCTTGGGAGGGAATCAGCCCCAGCATTTT. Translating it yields CASSVGLGGNQPQHF.